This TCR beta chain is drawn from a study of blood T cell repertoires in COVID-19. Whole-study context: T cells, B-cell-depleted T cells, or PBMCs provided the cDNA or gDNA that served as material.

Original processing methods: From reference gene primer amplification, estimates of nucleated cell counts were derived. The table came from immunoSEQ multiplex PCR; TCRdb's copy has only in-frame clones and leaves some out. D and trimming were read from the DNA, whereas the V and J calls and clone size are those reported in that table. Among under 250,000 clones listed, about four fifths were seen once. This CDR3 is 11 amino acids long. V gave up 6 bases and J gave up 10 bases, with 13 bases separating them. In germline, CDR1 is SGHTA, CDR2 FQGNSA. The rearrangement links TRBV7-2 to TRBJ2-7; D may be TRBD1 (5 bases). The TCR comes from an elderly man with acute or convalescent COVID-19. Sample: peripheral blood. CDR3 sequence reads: CASSFQGNQYF. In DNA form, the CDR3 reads TGTGCCAGCAGTTTTCAGGGCAATCAGTACTTC. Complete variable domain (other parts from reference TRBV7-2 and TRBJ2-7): GAGVSQSPSNKVTEKGKDVELRCDPISGHTALYWYRQSLGQGLEFLIYFQGNSAPDKSGLPSDRFSAERTGGSVSTLTIQRTQQEDSAVYLCASSFQGNQYFGPGTRLTVT.